This entry features one T cell receptor (beta chain) sequence. These data originate in a study of shared clonotypes between healthy human individuals. Study as a whole: Those who served as donors were a couple of women and a few men between the ages of 18 and 49.

Method: immunoSEQ multiplex PCR; TCRdb's copy keeps in-frame clones and lacks some. The data contain about 480,000 clones, approximately 79% of them singletons. The germline gives CDR1 SGHRS, CDR2 YFSETQ. Trimming cost V 3 bases and J 6 bases, with 15 bases left between them. The CDR3 consists of 14 residues. The receptor comes from a woman aged 40 to 50 in good health. Some clones in this sample may be carry-over from other donors' samples. The sequenced sample was PBMCs. The V gene is TRBV5-1, the J gene TRBJ1-2, with D perhaps TRBD1 (6 bases). The CDR3 DNA sequence: TGCGCCAGCAGCTCCTCTGACAGGCCTCATGGCTACACCTTC. Its protein is CASSSSDRPHGYTF.